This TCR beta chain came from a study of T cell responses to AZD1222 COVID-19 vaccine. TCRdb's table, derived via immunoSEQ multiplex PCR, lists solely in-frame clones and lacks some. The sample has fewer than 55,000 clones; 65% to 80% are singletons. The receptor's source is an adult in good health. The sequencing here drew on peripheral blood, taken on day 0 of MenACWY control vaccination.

The CDR3 region has the DNA TGTGCCACCAGTGATCCCGGGAGTTACGAGCAGTACTTC. Amino acids: CATSDPGSYEQYF. This chain uses TRBV24-1 with TRBJ2-7; TRBD2 might be the D (6 bases). Germline CDR1 is KGHDR and CDR2 is SFDVKD. This CDR3 contains 13 residues. The V end was cut by 3 bases, the J end by 4 bases, with 9 bases between.